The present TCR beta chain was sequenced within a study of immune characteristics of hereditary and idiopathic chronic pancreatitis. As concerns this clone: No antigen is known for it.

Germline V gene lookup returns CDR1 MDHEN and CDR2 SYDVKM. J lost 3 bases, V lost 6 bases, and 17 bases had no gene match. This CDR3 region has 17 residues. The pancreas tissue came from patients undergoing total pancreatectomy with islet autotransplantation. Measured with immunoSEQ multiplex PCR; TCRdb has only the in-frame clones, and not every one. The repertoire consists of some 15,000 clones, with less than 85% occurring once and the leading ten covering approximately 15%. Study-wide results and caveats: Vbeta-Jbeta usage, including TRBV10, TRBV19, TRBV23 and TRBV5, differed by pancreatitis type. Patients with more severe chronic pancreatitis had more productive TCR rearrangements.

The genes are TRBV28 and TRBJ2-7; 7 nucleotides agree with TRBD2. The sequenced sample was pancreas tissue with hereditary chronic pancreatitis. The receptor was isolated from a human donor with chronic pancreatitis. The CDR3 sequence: CASRLGGMSGWIYEQYF. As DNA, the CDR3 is TGTGCCAGCAGGCTGGGGGGGATGTCGGGGTGGATCTACGAGCAGTACTTC.